This is a list of T cell receptor beta chains from one sample in a study of neurological immune-mediated disorders. MiXCR, run by TCRdb on the 5' RACE reads, gives a single entry per CDR3 protein. This sample has 15,000 to 20,000 distinct CDR3 sequences, with 7.5% found just once. Material for sequencing was CD8+ T cells from blood. Receptor source: a woman between 25 and 40 years old with HTLV-1-associated myelopathy (HAM/TSP). Both conserved end residues are part of each CDR3. D genes are given only for firm matches. Clone size is given for some rows only: seen once, a few or many times, or a class if the clone is expanded.

clone_size	v_call	j_call	d_call	cdr3_nt	cdr3_aa
.	TRBV3-1	TRBJ2-1	.	TGTACCAGCAGCCCCTACCTGGTCAATGAGCAATTCTTC	CTSSPYLVNEQFF
many	TRBV5-1	TRBJ1-1	TRBD1	TGCGCCAGCAGCTGGGACGGGGACAGTAAAGCTTTCTTT	CASSWDGDSKAFF
.	TRBV20-1	TRBJ1-1	.	TGCAGTGCTACTGACCTGAACACTGAAGCTTTCTTT	CSATDLNTEAFF
many	TRBV24-1	TRBJ1-2	.	TGTGCCACCAGTGACCGGGATACTAACTATGGCTACACCTTC	CATSDRDTNYGYTF
many	TRBV7-4	TRBJ1-5	.	TGTGCCAGCAGCTTTCGACGGACGGTGACTTTATGTTATAGCAATCAGCCCCAGCATTTT	CASSFRRTVTLCYSNQPQHF
many	TRBV6-5	TRBJ1-1	.	TGTGCCAGCAGTTACTCCTCCAAAACTGAAGCTTTCTTT	CASSYSSKTEAFF
many	TRBV20-1	TRBJ2-7	.	TGCAGTGCTAGGGACTATACTCAGGGGGGCGAGCAGTACTTC	CSARDYTQGGEQYF
many	TRBV7-9	TRBJ2-1	.	TGTGCCAGGGAGAGTACGATCCGAGTCCTCCATGAGCAGTTCTTC	CARESTIRVLHEQFF
many	TRBV6-6	TRBJ2-7	.	TGTGCCAGCAGCCTTTTGGGCAGGGGTTTGGAGCAGTACTTC	CASSLLGRGLEQYF
many	TRBV15	TRBJ2-6	.	TGTGCCACCAGCAGAGAGGGGACGAGCTCTGGGGCCAACGTCCTGACTTTC	CATSREGTSSGANVLTF
many	TRBV11-1	TRBJ2-7	.	TGTGCCAGCAGCTTCGGCAGGGGTTCCTACGAGCAGTACTTC	CASSFGRGSYEQYF
many	TRBV14	TRBJ1-2	.	TGTGCCAGCAGCCAAATGGAGGGGCTCGAGCCCTATGGCTACACCTTC	CASSQMEGLEPYGYTF
many	TRBV29-1	TRBJ2-7	.	TGCAGCGTGATAGTAGGGCATGGCTACGAGCAGTACTTC	CSVIVGHGYEQYF
many	TRBV7-8	TRBJ2-3	TRBD1	TGTGCCAGCAGCTCCGGACAGGGCACAGATACGCAGTATTTT	CASSSGQGTDTQYF
many	TRBV5-1	TRBJ1-5	.	TGCGCCAGCAGCCTAGCCAGGGTACGCAATCAGCCCCAGCATTTT	CASSLARVRNQPQHF
many	TRBV15	TRBJ1-6	TRBD1	TGTGCCACCAGCGGGAACGACGGACAGGGTTACTCACCCCTCCACTTT	CATSGNDGQGYSPLHF
many	TRBV5-1	TRBJ2-7	.	TGCGCCAGCAGCTTGACGACAGAAGCCTACGAGCAGTACTTC	CASSLTTEAYEQYF
many	TRBV29-1	TRBJ2-7	TRBD1	TGCAGCGCGGGACAGGGCTACGAGCAGTACTTC	CSAGQGYEQYF
.	TRBV5-1	TRBJ2-1	.	TGCGCCAGCAGTAAGGGTGCCGCGGAGCAGTTCTTC	CASSKGAAEQFF
few	TRBV4-1	TRBJ1-5	.	TGCGCCAGCAGCCAAGGACATTACAATCAGCCCCAGCATTTT	CASSQGHYNQPQHF
many	TRBV5-6	TRBJ1-2	.	TGTGCCAGCAGCTTGGGATCGCAAGGGGACGGACGCTATGGCTACACCTTC	CASSLGSQGDGRYGYTF
medium-sized	TRBV5-1	TRBJ1-5	.	TGCGCCAGCAGCTTGACGGGATCGAGGGATCAGCCCCAGCATTTT	CASSLTGSRDQPQHF
many	TRBV5-1	TRBJ2-7	TRBD1	TGCGCCAGCAGCCCGAAACCTACAGGGGCCTACGAGCAGTACTTC	CASSPKPTGAYEQYF
many	TRBV3-1	TRBJ2-1	.	TGTGCCAGCAGCCAAGGACAGGCCTACAATGAGCAGTTCTTC	CASSQGQAYNEQFF
many	TRBV21-1	TRBJ1-5	.	TGTGCCAGCAGCAAAGATGGGCCCGGGGGGGGAAGAAGCAATCAGCCCCAGCATTTT	CASSKDGPGGGRSNQPQHF
many	TRBV5-6	TRBJ2-6	.	TGTGCCAGCAGCTTGGTAGACTCTGGGGCCAACGTCCTGACTTTC	CASSLVDSGANVLTF
many	TRBV10-3	TRBJ1-1	.	TGTGCCACCGCCATAGGGTATGCCCCTGAAGCTTTCTTT	CATAIGYAPEAFF
many	TRBV9	TRBJ2-1	TRBD2	TGTGCCAGCACCAGCGGGGGGGGCTCCTACAATGAGCAGTTCTTC	CASTSGGGSYNEQFF
many	TRBV11-2	TRBJ2-2	.	TGTGCCAGCAGCTATTCCCCCGGGGAGCTGTTTTTT	CASSYSPGELFF
many	TRBV7-8	TRBJ2-3	TRBD1	TGTGCCAGCAGCTCTTTTCATAGGGGGCTTGAGGAAGATACGCAGTATTTT	CASSSFHRGLEEDTQYF
many	TRBV5-1	TRBJ2-2	.	TGCGCCAGCAGCCACAGCACCGGGGAGCTGTTTTTT	CASSHSTGELFF
many	TRBV24-1	TRBJ2-3	.	TGTGCCACCAGTGATTTGCCAGATACGCAGTATTTT	CATSDLPDTQYF
many	TRBV6-5	TRBJ2-3	TRBD1	TGTGCCAGCAGTTACAACAGGGGGGGCACAGATACGCAGTATTTT	CASSYNRGGTDTQYF
many	TRBV20-1	TRBJ1-1	.	TGCAGTGCGGACCCGACCCACCAAAACACTGAAGCTTTCTTT	CSADPTHQNTEAFF
many	TRBV20-1	TRBJ2-1	TRBD2	TGCAGTGCTAGAGATCTCCTGGGGCGGGGGGGCGTGGTGGATGAGCAGTTCTTC	CSARDLLGRGGVVDEQFF
many	TRBV20-1	TRBJ1-5	TRBD1	TGCAGTGCTTTACAGGGGGAAGGACATCAGCCCCAGCATTTT	CSALQGEGHQPQHF
many	TRBV7-8	TRBJ1-3	.	TGTGCCAGCAAGTTGGGTGGGTTTCGTGGAAACACCATATATTTT	CASKLGGFRGNTIYF
many	TRBV30	TRBJ2-3	.	TGTGCCTGGAGGGATTATTACAGGGACACAGATACGCAGTATTTT	CAWRDYYRDTDTQYF
many	TRBV7-9	TRBJ1-2	TRBD1	TGTGCCAGCAGCTCGCGACAGGGGGCGGGCTACACCTTC	CASSSRQGAGYTF
many	TRBV12-3/TRBV12-4	TRBJ2-3	.	TGTGCCAGCAGTTTATGGGGGGGGCAAGAAGATACGCAGTATTTT	CASSLWGGQEDTQYF
many	TRBV18	TRBJ2-3	TRBD1	TGTGCCAGCTCAGAGCGAGAGGACAGGGCAGATACGCAGTATTTT	CASSEREDRADTQYF
many	TRBV5-1	TRBJ2-7	TRBD1	TGCGCCAGCAGCCCCTCAGAAGACAGGGCCTACGAGCAGTACTTC	CASSPSEDRAYEQYF
.	TRBV6-5	TRBJ2-1	TRBD2	TGTGCCAGCAGGAAAGTACTAGCGGGGGACAATGAGCAGTTCTTC	CASRKVLAGDNEQFF
many	TRBV15	TRBJ1-1	.	TGTGCCACCAGCAGAGTTGGGAACACTGAAGCTTTCTTT	CATSRVGNTEAFF
many	TRBV12-3/TRBV12-4	TRBJ2-3	.	TGTGCCAGCAGTTTGAGTAGGTCGGGGGCAGGAAGAACAGATACGCAGTATTTT	CASSLSRSGAGRTDTQYF
many	TRBV7-9	TRBJ2-1	.	TGTGCCAGCAGCCCCCCGGTAGGGGGGGATGAGCAGTTCTTC	CASSPPVGGDEQFF
many	TRBV6-5	TRBJ2-7	.	TGTGCCAGCAGTCCCGGACACGAGCAGTACTTC	CASSPGHEQYF
few	TRBV18	TRBJ2-7	TRBD1	TGTGCCAGCTCACCGGGACAGGGTGGGGATTACGAGCAGTACTTC	CASSPGQGGDYEQYF
.	TRBV30	TRBJ2-7	TRBD1	TGTGCCTGGTCACCGGGACAGAGCTCCTACGAGCAGTACTTC	CAWSPGQSSYEQYF
many	TRBV20-1	TRBJ2-1	TRBD2	TGCAGTGCTAGGGGACTAGCGGGGGGGTATGAGCAGTTCTTC	CSARGLAGGYEQFF
many	TRBV24-1	TRBJ1-5	.	TGTGCCACCAGCCCCAGGGGTAATCAGCCCCAGCATTTT	CATSPRGNQPQHF
many	TRBV6-5	TRBJ2-2	TRBD1	TGTGCCAGCAGTTACTCGATTGGACAGGTCACCGGGGAGCTGTTTTTT	CASSYSIGQVTGELFF